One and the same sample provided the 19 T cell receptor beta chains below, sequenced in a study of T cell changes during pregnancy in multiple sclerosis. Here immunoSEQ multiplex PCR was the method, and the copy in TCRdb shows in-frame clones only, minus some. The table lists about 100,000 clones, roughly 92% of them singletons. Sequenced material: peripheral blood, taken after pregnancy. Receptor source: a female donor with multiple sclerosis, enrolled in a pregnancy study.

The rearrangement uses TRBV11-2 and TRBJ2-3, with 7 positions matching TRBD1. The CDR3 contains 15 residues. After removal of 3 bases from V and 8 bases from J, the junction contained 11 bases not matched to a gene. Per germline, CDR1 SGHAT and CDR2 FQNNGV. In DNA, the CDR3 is TGTGCCAGCAGCTTCGAGGGGGCAGGTTCACGTACGCAGTATTTT. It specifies CASSFEGAGSRTQYF. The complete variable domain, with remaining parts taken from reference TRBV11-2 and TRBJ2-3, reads EAGVAQSPRYKIIEKRQSVAFWCNPISGHATLYWYQQILGQGPKLLIQFQNNGVVDDSQLPKDRFSAERLKGVDSTLKIQPAKLEDSAVYLCASSFEGAGSRTQYFGPGTRLTVL.

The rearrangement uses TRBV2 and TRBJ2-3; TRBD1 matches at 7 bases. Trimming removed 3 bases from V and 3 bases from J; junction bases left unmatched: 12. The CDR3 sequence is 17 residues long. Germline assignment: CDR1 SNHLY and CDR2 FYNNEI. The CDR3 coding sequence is TGTGCCAGCAGTGAGGTCAGGGGGATGCCCCTTACAGATACGCAGTATTTT. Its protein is CASSEVRGMPLTDTQYF.

CDR3 nucleotide sequence: TGTGCCAGCAGTTTGCGCTACGAGCAGTACTTC. Translation gives CASSLRYEQYF. The J gene is TRBJ2-7, the V gene TRBV6-7; D remains unclear. TRBV6-7 is an open reading frame whose function is uncertain. This CDR3 has 11 residues. V lost 4 bases, J lost 3 bases, and 4 bases lay in between.

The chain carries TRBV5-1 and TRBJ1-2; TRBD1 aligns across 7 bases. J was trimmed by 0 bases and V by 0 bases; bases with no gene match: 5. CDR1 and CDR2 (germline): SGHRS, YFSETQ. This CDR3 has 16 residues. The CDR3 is CASSLGDRSPNYGYTF. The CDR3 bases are TGCGCCAGCAGCTTGGGGGACAGATCACCTAACTATGGCTACACCTTC.

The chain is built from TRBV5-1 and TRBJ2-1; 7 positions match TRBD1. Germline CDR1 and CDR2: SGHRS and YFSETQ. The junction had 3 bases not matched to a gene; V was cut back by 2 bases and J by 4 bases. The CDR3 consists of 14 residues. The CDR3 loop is CASSFQGEYNEQFF. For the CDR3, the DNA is TGCGCCAGCAGCTTCCAGGGGGAATACAATGAGCAGTTCTTC.

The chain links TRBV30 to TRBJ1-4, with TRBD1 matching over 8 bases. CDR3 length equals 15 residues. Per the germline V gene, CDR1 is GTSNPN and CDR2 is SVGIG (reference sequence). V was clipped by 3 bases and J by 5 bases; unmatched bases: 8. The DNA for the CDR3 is TGTGCCTGGAGGAGTCGGACAGGGAGGAATGAAAAACTGTTTTTT. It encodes CAWRSRTGRNEKLFF.

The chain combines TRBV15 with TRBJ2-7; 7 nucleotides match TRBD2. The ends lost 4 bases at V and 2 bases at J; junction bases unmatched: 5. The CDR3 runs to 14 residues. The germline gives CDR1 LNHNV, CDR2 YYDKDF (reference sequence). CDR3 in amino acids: CATSTGTTTYEQYF. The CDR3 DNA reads TGTGCCACCAGCACCGGGACTACCACCTACGAGCAGTACTTC.

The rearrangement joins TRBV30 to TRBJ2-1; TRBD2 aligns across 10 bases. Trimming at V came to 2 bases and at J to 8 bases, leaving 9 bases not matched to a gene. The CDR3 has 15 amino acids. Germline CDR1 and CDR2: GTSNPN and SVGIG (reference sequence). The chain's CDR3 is CAWSTGTSARDEQFF. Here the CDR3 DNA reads TGTGCCTGGAGTACAGGGACTAGCGCCAGGGATGAGCAGTTCTTC.

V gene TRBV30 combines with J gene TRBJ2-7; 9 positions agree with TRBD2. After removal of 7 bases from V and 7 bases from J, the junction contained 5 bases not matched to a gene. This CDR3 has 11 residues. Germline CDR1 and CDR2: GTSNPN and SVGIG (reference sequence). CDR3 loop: CALGLAREQYF. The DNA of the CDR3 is TGTGCCTTGGGACTAGCACGGGAGCAGTACTTC.

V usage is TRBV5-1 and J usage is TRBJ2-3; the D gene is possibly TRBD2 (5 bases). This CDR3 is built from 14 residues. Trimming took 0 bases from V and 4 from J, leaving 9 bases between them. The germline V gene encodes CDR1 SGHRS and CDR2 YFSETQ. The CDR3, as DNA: TGCGCCAGCAGCTTGGGTGGGAGAGCAGATACGCAGTATTTT. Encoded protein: CASSLGGRADTQYF. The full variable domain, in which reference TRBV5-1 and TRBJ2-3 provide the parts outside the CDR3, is KAGVTQTPRYLIKTRGQQVTLSCSPISGHRSVSWYQQTPGQGLQFLFEYFSETQRNKGNFPGRFSGRQFSNSRSEMNVSTLELGDSALYLCASSLGGRADTQYFGPGTRLTVL.

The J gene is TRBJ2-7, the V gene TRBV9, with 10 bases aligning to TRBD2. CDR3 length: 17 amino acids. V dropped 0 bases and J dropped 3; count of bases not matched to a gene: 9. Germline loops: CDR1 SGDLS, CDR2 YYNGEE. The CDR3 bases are TGTGCCAGCAGCGTAGGGCTAGCGGGAGAGGAAAGCTACGAGCAGTACTTC. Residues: CASSVGLAGEESYEQYF.

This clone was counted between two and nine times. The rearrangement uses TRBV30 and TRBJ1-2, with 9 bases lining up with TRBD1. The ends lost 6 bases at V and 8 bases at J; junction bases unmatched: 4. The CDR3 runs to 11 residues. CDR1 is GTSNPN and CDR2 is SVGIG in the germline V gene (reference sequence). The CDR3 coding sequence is TGTGCCTGTGTGACAGGGGGAGGCTACACCTTC. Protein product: CACVTGGGYTF.

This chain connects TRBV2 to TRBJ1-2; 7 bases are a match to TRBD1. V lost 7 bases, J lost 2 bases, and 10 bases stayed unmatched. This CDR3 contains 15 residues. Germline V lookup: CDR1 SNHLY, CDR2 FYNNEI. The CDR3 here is CASTEEQGTNYGYTF. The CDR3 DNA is TGTGCCAGCACCGAGGAACAGGGGACCAACTATGGCTACACCTTC.

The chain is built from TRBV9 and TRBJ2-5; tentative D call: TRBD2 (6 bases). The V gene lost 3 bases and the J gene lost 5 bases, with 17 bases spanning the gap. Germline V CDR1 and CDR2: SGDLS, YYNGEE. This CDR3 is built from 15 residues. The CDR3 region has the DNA TGTGCCAGCAGCGCGGGACTGGACGAAGGGGAGACCCAGTACTTC. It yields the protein CASSAGLDEGETQYF.

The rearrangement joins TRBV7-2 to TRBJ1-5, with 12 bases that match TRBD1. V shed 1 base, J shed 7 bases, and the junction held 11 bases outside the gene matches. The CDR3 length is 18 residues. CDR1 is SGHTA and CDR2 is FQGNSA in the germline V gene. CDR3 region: CASSLDPGQGAAKQPQHF. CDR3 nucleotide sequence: TGTGCCAGCAGCTTAGATCCGGGACAGGGGGCCGCGAAGCAGCCCCAGCATTTT.

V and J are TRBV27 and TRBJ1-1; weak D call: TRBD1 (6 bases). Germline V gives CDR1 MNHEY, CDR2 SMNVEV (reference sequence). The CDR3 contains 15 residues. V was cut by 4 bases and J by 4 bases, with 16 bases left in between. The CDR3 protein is CASSSSTGWGTEAFF. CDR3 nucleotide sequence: TGTGCCAGCAGTTCCTCAACAGGGTGGGGCACTGAAGCTTTCTTT.

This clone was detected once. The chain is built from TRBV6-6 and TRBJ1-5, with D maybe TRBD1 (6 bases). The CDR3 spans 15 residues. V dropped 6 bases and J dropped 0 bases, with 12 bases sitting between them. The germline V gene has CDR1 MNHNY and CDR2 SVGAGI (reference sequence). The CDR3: CASRTQGHSNQPQHF. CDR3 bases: TGTGCCAGCAGGACCCAGGGACATAGCAATCAGCCCCAGCATTTT.

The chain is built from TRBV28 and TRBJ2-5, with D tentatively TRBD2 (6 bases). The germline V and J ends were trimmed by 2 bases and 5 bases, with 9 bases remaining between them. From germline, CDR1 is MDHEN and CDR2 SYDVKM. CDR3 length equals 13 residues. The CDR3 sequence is CASSLGGSETQYF. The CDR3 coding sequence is TGTGCCAGCAGTTTAGGGGGGAGTGAGACCCAGTACTTC.

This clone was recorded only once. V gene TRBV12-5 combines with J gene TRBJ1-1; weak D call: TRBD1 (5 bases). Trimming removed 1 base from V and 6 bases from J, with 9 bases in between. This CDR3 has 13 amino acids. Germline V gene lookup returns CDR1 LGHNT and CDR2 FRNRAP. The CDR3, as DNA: TGTGCTAGTGGTTTGGCAGGGATCCCTGAAGCTTTCTTT. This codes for CASGLAGIPEAFF.